This TCR beta chain stems from a study of T cell clusters in autoimmune cytopenias. The study, taken as a whole, reports: TRB repertoire shifts in secondary cytopenia and chronic lymphocytic leukemia mostly reflected lymphoma, not autoimmunity. The cluster-lack signature was not seen for secondary cytopenia versus chronic lymphocytic leukemia.

Multiplex touch-down PCR amplified TRB using TRB-A and TRB-B pools in one tube. TCRdb derives one entry per CDR3 protein from the multiplex PCR reads, leaving out DNA. The sample yields roughly 9,000 distinct CDR3 sequences, of which the top ten take up 3.1%. By frequency, this clonotype is medium-sized. Its antigen is unknown. TRB was amplified from 250 ng of peripheral blood genomic DNA per sample. The receptor's source is a human donor with an autoimmune cytopenia or autoimmune hepatitis (not recorded which). The sample comprised peripheral blood.

This CDR3 reads CASSSSSRTSSYNEQFF. The rearrangement uses TRBV27 and TRBJ2-1. The CDR3 runs 17 residues. Germline V gives CDR1 MNHEY, CDR2 SMNVEV (reference sequence).